This paragraph covers one TCR beta chain sequence. Losses at the gene ends were 5 bases for V and 4 bases for J; bases not matched to a gene: 5. The germline V gene encodes CDR1 MDHEN and CDR2 SYDVKM. This CDR3 has 15 residues. The data originate from a study of shared clonotypes between healthy human individuals. About the research overall: Each donor had three CD4 naive, three CD4 memory, two CD8 naive and one CD8 memory plate.

Some clones are missing from TCRdb's copy, which holds only in-frame ones; the method was immunoSEQ multiplex PCR. The repertoire holds over a million clones, about 70% seen once, with around 1.4% in the top ten. The chain links TRBV28 to TRBJ2-3, with TRBD2 matching over 11 bases. The sequencing input was memory CD4+ T cells sorted from blood. The subset here: CD45RA-negative fraction. The receptor was isolated from a man younger than 35 in good health. This chain's CDR3 is CASSHSGRAPDTQYF. The CDR3 bases are TGTGCCAGCAGTCATAGCGGGAGGGCCCCAGATACGCAGTATTTT.